Below, 9 T cell receptor beta chains from the same sample are listed, as sequenced in a study of T cells in tuberculosis (dated by TCRdb to 2016 to 2018). The library relied on the immunoSEQ multiplex PCR assay. Held by TCRdb, this immuneACCESS table contains in-frame sequences only and omits some clones. Under half of the omission traces to an unresolved V gene where checked; the cause of the rest is unknown. The sample table holds some 10,000 clones, of which around 94% were seen once. The ten largest make up 13% of the sample. The sequencing sample was made of PBMCs. The receptors stem from an adult with tuberculosis.

This chain connects TRBV5-1 to TRBJ2-1; D ambiguous. The ends were cut back, 9 bases at V and 6 bases at J, with 22 bases in the middle. This CDR3 has 15 residues. Germline V gene lookup returns CDR1 SGHRS and CDR2 YFSETQ. CDR3 sequence: CATRYGSHAPNEQFF. For the CDR3, the DNA is TGCGCCACCAGATACGGGTCTCACGCCCCCAATGAGCAGTTCTTC.

The table lists this clone with a count of one. The chain combines TRBV4-1 with TRBJ2-1, with 10 bases matching TRBD2. Germline CDR1 reads MGHRA; CDR2 reads YSYEKL. V lost 4 bases to trimming and J lost 2 bases; unmatched junction nucleotides: 11. The CDR3 runs 18 residues. The CDR3: CASSLRSSTSGAYNEQFF. For the CDR3, the DNA is TGCGCCAGCAGCCTCAGATCCAGTACTAGCGGGGCCTACAATGAGCAGTTCTTC.

V is TRBV28 and J is TRBJ2-7, with D tentatively TRBD1 (5 bases). Trimming removed 4 bases from V and 1 base from J, with 17 bases in between. The CDR3 has 16 residues. Germline V gene lookup returns CDR1 MDHEN and CDR2 SYDVKM. The chain's CDR3 is CASSSPYRSKSYEQYF. The CDR3 DNA reads as TGTGCCAGCAGTTCCCCGTACAGGTCAAAATCCTACGAGCAGTACTTC.

The V and J genes are TRBV9 and TRBJ1-3; the D gene is possibly TRBD1 (5 bases). CDR1 and CDR2 from the germline V gene are SGDLS and YYNGEE. Trimming removed 4 bases from V and 0 bases from J, with 11 bases in between. The CDR3 covers 15 residues. The CDR3, as DNA: TGTGCCAGCAGCTATTCCGGGGGCTCTGGAAACACCATATATTTT. Protein: CASSYSGGSGNTIYF.

The rearrangement uses TRBV9 and TRBJ1-3; D is unclear. CDR3 length: 15 amino acids. V was shortened by 0 bases and J by 4 bases, with 11 bases between the two germline ends. Germline V gene sequence: CDR1 SGDLS, CDR2 YYNGEE. CDR3 in amino acids: CASSVVAGSGNTIYF. Written as DNA, the CDR3 is TGTGCCAGCAGCGTAGTAGCGGGGTCAGGAAACACCATATATTTT.

This chain joins TRBV13 and TRBJ2-5; TRBD2 might be the D (5 bases). Looked up from germline, CDR1 is PRHDT and CDR2 is FYEKMQ (reference sequence). This CDR3 is 11 amino acids long. Between the trimmed V and J ends, which lost 8 bases and 5 bases, there was a span of 9 bases. The CDR3 sequence is CASGLRETQYF. Written as DNA, the CDR3 is TGTGCCAGCGGACTCAGGGAGACCCAGTACTTC.

The chain has TRBV29-1 and TRBJ1-2; weak D call: TRBD1 (5 bases). From germline, CDR1 is SQVTM and CDR2 ANQGSEA. The CDR3 length is 14 residues. V lost 1 base and J 6 bases, leaving 15 bases between the germline ends. This chain's CDR3 is CSVEVPGGVDGYTF. CDR3 nucleotides: TGCAGCGTTGAAGTCCCGGGGGGAGTCGATGGCTACACCTTC.

The rearrangement links TRBV27 to TRBJ2-7, with 7 bases identical to TRBD2. The CDR3 consists of 14 residues. V lost 3 bases, J lost 0 bases, and 2 bases stayed unmatched. Germline values: CDR1 MNHEY, CDR2 SMNVEV (reference sequence). DNA of the CDR3: TGTGCCAGCAGTTTCGGGGGGAGCTCCTACGAGCAGTACTTC. It specifies CASSFGGSSYEQYF.

The genes are TRBV7-2 and TRBJ2-1; 11 bases are a match to TRBD2. V trimming: 1 base; J trimming: 5 bases; junction bases outside the gene matches: 1. The CDR3 covers 15 residues. CDR1 is SGHTA, CDR2 FQGNSA, per germline. As DNA, the CDR3 is TGTGCCAGCAGCTTAGAGGGACTAGCGGACAATGAGCAGTTCTTC. Its translation: CASSLEGLADNEQFF.